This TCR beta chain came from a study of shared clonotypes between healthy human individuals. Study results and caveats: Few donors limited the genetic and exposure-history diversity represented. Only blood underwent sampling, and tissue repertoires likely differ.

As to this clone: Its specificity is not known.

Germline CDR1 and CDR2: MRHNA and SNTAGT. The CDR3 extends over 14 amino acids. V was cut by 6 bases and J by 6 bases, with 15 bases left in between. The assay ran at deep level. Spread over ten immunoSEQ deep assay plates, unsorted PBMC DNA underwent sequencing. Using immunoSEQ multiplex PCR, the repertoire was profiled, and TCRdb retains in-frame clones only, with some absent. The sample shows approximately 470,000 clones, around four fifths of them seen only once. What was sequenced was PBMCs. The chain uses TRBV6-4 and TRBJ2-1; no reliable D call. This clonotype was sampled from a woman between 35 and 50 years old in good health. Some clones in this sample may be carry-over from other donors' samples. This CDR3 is CASSASMEFNEQFF. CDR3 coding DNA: TGTGCCAGCAGCGCCTCAATGGAGTTCAATGAGCAGTTCTTC.